Each of the 4 T cell receptor beta chains below was sequenced from the same sample in a study of T cells in Graves' hyperthyroidism and ophthalmopathy. The source material, RNA transcripts, was used to amplify TCR beta CDR3 regions. The HTBI primer set served for first-round RT-PCR of the TCR CDR3. Each CDR3 protein gets one entry after TCRdb re-called the multiplex PCR reads with MiXCR. The table lists about 570,000 distinct CDR3 sequences, 11% to 15% of them singletons. The sequenced material came from blood. The receptors were gathered from a woman aged 35 to 49 with Graves' hyperthyroidism.

This clonotype was detected a few times. V is TRBV7-8 and J is TRBJ2-5; D gene unclear. Deletions cut 1 base from V and 2 bases from J, with 8 bases between. The CDR3 sequence is 14 residues long. In germline, CDR1 is SGHVS, CDR2 FQNEAQ. The CDR3 is CASSLEHKQETQYF. CDR3 bases: TGTGCCAGCAGCTTAGAACACAAGCAAGAGACCCAGTACTTC. Full variable domain (remainder filled in from reference TRBV7-8 and TRBJ2-5): GAGVSQSPRYKVAKRGQDVALRCDPISGHVSLFWYQQALGQGPEFLTYFQNEAQLDKSGLPSDRFFAERPEGSVSTLKIQRTQQEDSAVYLCASSLEHKQETQYFGPGTRLLVL.

This clonotype was detected ten times or more. The chain employs TRBV12-3 or TRBV12-4 and TRBJ2-2; D is uncertain. This CDR3 region has 15 residues. The ends were cut back, 4 bases at V and 5 bases at J, with 14 bases in the middle. Here the CDR3 DNA reads TGTGCCAGCAGTTACGGCAGGAGTAGGACCGGGGAGCTGTTTTTT. Protein sequence: CASSYGRSRTGELFF.

This clonotype was counted at least ten times. This chain links TRBV7-2 with TRBJ2-1; 12 nucleotides align to TRBD2. With V trimmed by 4 bases and J by 1 base, 8 bases remained unmatched. The CDR3 covers 18 residues. Germline loops: CDR1 SGHTA, CDR2 FQGNSA. In nucleotides, the CDR3 is TGTGCCAGCAGCTCGCCGGCTAGCGGGAGGGATTCCTACAATGAGCAGTTCTTC. Protein: CASSSPASGRDSYNEQFF.

The rearrangement links TRBV29-1 to TRBJ2-7; D gene uncertain. V lost 5 bases to trimming and J lost 2 bases, with 10 bases between them. Germline assignment: CDR1 SQVTM and CDR2 ANQGSEA. This CDR3 is 12 amino acids long. CDR3 sequence: CSVRLRTYEQYF. The CDR3 nucleotides read TGCAGCGTTCGACTTCGTACCTACGAGCAGTACTTC.